The rows below give T cell receptor beta chains drawn from one sample of a study of T cell responses to AZD1222 COVID-19 vaccine. Clones were sequenced by immunoSEQ multiplex PCR, and TCRdb holds only the in-frame ones, with some missing. The sample holds about 120,000 clones, 86% seen once. This specimen consisted of peripheral blood, obtained 28 days after the second AZD1222 dose. The source of these receptors is an adult who received the AZD1222 COVID-19 vaccine. Both conserved end residues are part of each CDR3. A D gene is named only where the DNA matches it firmly. Size is stated for part of the rows, as once, few or many counts, or as a class when the clone is expanded.

cdr3_length j_call clone_size d_call v_call cdr3_nt cdr3_aa
17 TRBJ1-1 - - TRBV1 TGCACCAGCAACTACGAGACAGGGGGTCTCTCCCGGTTAGAAGCTTTCTTT CTSNYETGGLSRLEAFF
15 TRBJ1-1 - - TRBV5-4 TGTGCCAGCATAAATTCCGGGACCGGGGGCACTGAAGCTTTCTTT CASINSGTGGTEAFF
14 TRBJ1-2 - TRBD1 TRBV10-3 TGTGCCATCAGCGGGGACAGGGGGTTCTATGGCTACACCTTC CAISGDRGFYGYTF
15 TRBJ2-1 few TRBD1 TRBV4-2 TGTGCCAGCAGCCAAGTCGGACAGGGAAAGAATGAGCAGTTCTTC CASSQVGQGKNEQFF
15 TRBJ2-4 - - TRBV6-5 TGTGCCAGCAGTCCCCATGAGTCGGCCAAAAACATTCAGTACTTC CASSPHESAKNIQYF
13 TRBJ1-2 - - TRBV14 TGTGCCAGCAGCCCGGGCTCCTACTATGGCTACACCTTC CASSPGSYYGYTF
14 TRBJ1-1 - TRBD1 TRBV19 TGTGCCAGTACCCCCGACAGGGCGAACACTGAAGCTTTCTTT CASTPDRANTEAFF
14 TRBJ2-2 - - TRBV10-1 TGCGCCAGCAGCACAGGGACTGCGACCGGGGAGCTGTTTTTT CASSTGTATGELFF
11 TRBJ1-1 - - TRBV2 TGTGCCAGCAGAGTAAACACTGAAGCTTTCTTT CASRVNTEAFF
14 TRBJ2-2 - - TRBV7-9 TGTGCCAGCAGCCAGACTAGAAACACCGGGGAGCTGTTTTTT CASSQTRNTGELFF
14 TRBJ2-4 many TRBD1 TRBV19 TGTGCCAGTAGTCGGACAGGGCAAAAAAACATTCAGTACTTC CASSRTGQKNIQYF
14 TRBJ1-2 - TRBD1 TRBV10-3 TGTGCCATCACGGTTGACAGGGGGTCTCAGGGCTACACCTTC CAITVDRGSQGYTF
15 TRBJ2-7 - TRBD2 TRBV7-3 TGTGCCAGCAGCTTGGGCGGGAGCGGAAACTACGAGCAGTACTTC CASSLGGSGNYEQYF
15 TRBJ1-6 - TRBD1 TRBV5-5 TGTGCCAGCAGCTGGGGACAGGCTAGCAATTCACCCCTCCACTTT CASSWGQASNSPLHF
17 TRBJ2-3 - TRBD2 TRBV6-2/TRBV6-3 TGTGCCAGCAGTCCCCCCCTAGCGGGGGGGCGGACAGATACGCAGTATTTT CASSPPLAGGRTDTQYF
15 TRBJ1-2 - - TRBV10-3 TGTGCCATCAGTGCCAACTCTCAGGGGACCTATGGCTACACCTTC CAISANSQGTYGYTF
14 TRBJ1-3 - - TRBV6-5 TGTGCCAGCAGTTACCAGGGGCTCGGAAACACCATATATTTT CASSYQGLGNTIYF
14 TRBJ2-7 - - TRBV27 TGTGCCAGCAGCCTAGACAGGAAGGGCTACGAGCAGTACTTC CASSLDRKGYEQYF
12 TRBJ1-2 - - TRBV29-1 TGCAGCGTTCCGAAGGGGAACTATGGCTACACCTTC CSVPKGNYGYTF
11 TRBJ1-1 few - TRBV10-1 TGCGCCAGCAGGGGTTGGACTGAAGCTTTCTTT CASRGWTEAFF
12 TRBJ2-3 - - TRBV10-1 TGCGCCAGCAGTGAGTCGAGAGATACGCAGTATTTT CASSESRDTQYF
14 TRBJ1-5 - TRBD1 TRBV10-3 TGTGCCATCAGGATGACAGGGGACAATCAGCCCCAGCATTTT CAIRMTGDNQPQHF
13 TRBJ2-3 - TRBD1 TRBV2 TGTGCCAGCAGTGATGGGACAGCCTATACGCAGTATTTT CASSDGTAYTQYF
15 TRBJ1-5 - - TRBV18 TGTGCCAGCTCACCATTCGGAGGGAGCAATCAGCCCCAGCATTTT CASSPFGGSNQPQHF
12 TRBJ2-1 - TRBD1 TRBV2 TGTGCCAGCAGGACAGGGTACAATGAGCAGTTCTTC CASRTGYNEQFF
13 TRBJ1-1 - - TRBV2 TGTGCCAGCAGTGAGGGATGGGGGGGCAACGCTTTCTTT CASSEGWGGNAFF
14 TRBJ1-1 - - TRBV7-3 TGTGCCAGCAGCACCGGACTGGGAGGGTCTGAAGCTTTCTTT CASSTGLGGSEAFF
15 TRBJ1-1 - TRBD1 TRBV7-9 TGTGCCAGCAGCTCAAGTAGGACAGGGGGAAATGAAGCTTTCTTT CASSSSRTGGNEAFF
14 TRBJ2-3 - TRBD2 TRBV5-5 TGTGCCAGTAGACCGCGGGGGAGCACAGATACGCAGTATTTT CASRPRGSTDTQYF